Described below is a single T cell receptor (beta chain) sequence and its context. Germline trimming cut 5 bases from V and 2 bases from J; bases unmatched to any gene: 11. The CDR3 has 16 residues. Germline loops: CDR1 MNHEY, CDR2 SMNVEV (reference sequence). The data stem from a study of shared T cell receptors in the human thymus. Measured with immunoSEQ multiplex PCR; TCRdb has only the in-frame clones, and not every one. The sample lists hundreds of thousands of clones, approximately 95% occurring once. Sequencing input: thymocytes. The chain has TRBV27 and TRBJ2-7; 8 positions match TRBD1. This TCR was sampled from a human donor. The CDR3 DNA follows: TGTGCCAGCAGTCCATTCGCCGGGACAGGTGCCTACGAGCAGTACTTC. It specifies CASSPFAGTGAYEQYF.